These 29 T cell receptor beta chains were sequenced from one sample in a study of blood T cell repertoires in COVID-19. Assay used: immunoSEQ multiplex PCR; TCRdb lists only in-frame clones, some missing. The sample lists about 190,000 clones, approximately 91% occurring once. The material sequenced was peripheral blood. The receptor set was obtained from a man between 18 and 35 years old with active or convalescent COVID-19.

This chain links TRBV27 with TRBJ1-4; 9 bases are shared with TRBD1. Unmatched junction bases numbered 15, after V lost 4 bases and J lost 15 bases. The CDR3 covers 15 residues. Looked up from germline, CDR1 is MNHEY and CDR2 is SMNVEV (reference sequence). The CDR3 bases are TGTGCCAGCAGTTCCACCGGGACAGGGACCAGGCCGGTGTTTTTT. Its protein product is CASSSTGTGTRPVFF.

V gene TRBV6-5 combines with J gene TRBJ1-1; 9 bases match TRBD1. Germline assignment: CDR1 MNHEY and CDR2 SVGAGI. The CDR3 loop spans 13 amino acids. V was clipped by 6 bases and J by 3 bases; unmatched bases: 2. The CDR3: CASSGDRDTEAFF. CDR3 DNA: TGTGCCAGCAGCGGGGACAGGGACACTGAAGCTTTCTTT.

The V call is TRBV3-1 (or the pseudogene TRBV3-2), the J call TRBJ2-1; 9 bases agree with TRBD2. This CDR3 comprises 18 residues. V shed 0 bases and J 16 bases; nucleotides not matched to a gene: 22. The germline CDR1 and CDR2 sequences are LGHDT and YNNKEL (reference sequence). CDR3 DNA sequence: TGTGCCAGCAGCCAAGAATCCGACGGTGGCGGGAGGGATATGCAGTCTTTCTTC. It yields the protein CASSQESDGGGRDMQSFF.

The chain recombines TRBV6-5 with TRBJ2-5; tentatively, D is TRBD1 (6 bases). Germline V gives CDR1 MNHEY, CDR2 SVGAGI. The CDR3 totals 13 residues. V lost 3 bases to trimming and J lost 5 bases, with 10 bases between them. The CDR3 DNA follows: TGTGCCAGCAGTTATTTGCAGGGGGAGACCCAGTACTTC. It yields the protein CASSYLQGETQYF.

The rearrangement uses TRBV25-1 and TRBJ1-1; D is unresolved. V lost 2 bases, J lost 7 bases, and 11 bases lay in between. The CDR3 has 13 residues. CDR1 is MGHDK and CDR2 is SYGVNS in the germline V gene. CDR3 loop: CASSEGHGGEAFF. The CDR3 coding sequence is TGTGCCAGCAGTGAAGGGCATGGAGGTGAAGCTTTCTTT.

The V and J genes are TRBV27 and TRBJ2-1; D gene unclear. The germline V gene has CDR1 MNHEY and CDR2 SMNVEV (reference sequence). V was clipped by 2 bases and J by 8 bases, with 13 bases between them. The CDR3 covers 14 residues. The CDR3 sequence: CASSLKSEGYEQFF. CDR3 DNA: TGTGCCAGCAGTTTAAAGAGCGAAGGCTATGAGCAGTTCTTC.

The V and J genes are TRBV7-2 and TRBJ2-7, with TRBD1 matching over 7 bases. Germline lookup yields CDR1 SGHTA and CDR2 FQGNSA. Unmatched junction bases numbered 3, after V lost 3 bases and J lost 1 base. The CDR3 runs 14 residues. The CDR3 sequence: CASSFGTASYEQYF. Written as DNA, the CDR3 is TGTGCCAGCAGCTTCGGGACAGCGTCCTACGAGCAGTACTTC.

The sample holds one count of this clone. The CDR3: CASSPRGLAGFNEQFF. In DNA, the CDR3 is TGTGCCAGCAGTCCACGGGGGCTAGCGGGATTCAATGAGCAGTTCTTC. The chain has TRBV27 and TRBJ2-1; TRBD2 matches at 9 bases. This CDR3 contains 16 residues. The germline gives CDR1 MNHEY, CDR2 SMNVEV (reference sequence). With V trimmed by 5 bases and J by 6 bases, 11 bases remained unmatched.

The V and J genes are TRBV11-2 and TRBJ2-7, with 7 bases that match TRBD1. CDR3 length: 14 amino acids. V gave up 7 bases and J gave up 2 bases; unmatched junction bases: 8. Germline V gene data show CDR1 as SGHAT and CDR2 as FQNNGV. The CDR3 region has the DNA TGTGCCAGCAACAGACAGGGTGGACCCTACGAGCAGTACTTC. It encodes CASNRQGGPYEQYF.

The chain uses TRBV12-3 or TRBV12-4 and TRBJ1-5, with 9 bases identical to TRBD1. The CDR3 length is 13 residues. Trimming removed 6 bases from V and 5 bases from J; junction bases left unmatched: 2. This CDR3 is CASRRTGDQPQHF. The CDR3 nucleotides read TGTGCCAGCAGAAGGACAGGGGATCAGCCCCAGCATTTT.

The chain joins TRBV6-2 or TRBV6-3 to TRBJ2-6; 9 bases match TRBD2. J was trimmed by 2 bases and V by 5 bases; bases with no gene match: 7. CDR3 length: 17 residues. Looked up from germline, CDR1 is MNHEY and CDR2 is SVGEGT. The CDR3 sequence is CASSPRGGRAGANVLTF. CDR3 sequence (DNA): TGTGCCAGCAGTCCCCGTGGCGGGAGGGCTGGGGCCAACGTCCTGACTTTC.

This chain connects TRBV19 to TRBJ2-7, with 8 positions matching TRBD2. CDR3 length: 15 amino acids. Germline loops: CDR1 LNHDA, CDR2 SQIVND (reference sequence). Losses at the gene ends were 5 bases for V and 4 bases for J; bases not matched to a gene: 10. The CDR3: CASSYTLADPYEQYF. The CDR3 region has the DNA TGTGCCAGTAGTTACACACTAGCGGATCCTTACGAGCAGTACTTC.

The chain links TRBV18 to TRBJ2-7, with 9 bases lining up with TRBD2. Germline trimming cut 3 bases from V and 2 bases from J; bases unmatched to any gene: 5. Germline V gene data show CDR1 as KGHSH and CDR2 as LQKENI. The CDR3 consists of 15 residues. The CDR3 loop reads CASSPPSGDTYEQYF. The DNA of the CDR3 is TGTGCCAGCTCACCTCCTAGCGGGGATACCTACGAGCAGTACTTC.

CDR3 loop: CASSSGTGFSGNTIYF. CDR3 DNA sequence: TGTGCCAGCAGCTCCGGGACAGGGTTCTCTGGAAACACCATATATTTT. The chain recombines TRBV11-2 with TRBJ1-3; 9 bases line up with TRBD1. Germline values: CDR1 SGHAT, CDR2 FQNNGV. Losses at the gene ends were 4 bases for V and 0 bases for J; bases not matched to a gene: 4. The CDR3 has 16 amino acids.

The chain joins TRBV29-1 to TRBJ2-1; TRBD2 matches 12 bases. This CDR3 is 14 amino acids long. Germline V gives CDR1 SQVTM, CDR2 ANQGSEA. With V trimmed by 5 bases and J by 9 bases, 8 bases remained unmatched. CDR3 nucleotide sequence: TGCAGCGTTCTGGGGACTAGCGGGCGCGGTGAGCAGTTCTTC. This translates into CSVLGTSGRGEQFF.

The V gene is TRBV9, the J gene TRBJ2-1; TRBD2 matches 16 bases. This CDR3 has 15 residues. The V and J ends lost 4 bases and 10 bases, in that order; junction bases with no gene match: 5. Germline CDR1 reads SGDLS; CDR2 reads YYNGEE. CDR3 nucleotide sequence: TGTGCCAGCAGCAAGGGACTAGCGGGAGGGGAAGAGCAGTTCTTC. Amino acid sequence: CASSKGLAGGEEQFF.

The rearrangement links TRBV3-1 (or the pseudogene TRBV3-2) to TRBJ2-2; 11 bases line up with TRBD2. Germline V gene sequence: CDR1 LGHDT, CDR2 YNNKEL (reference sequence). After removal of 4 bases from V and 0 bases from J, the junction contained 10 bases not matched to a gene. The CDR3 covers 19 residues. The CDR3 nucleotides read TGTGCCAGCAGCCCAACCCTAGCGGGGGGCCTTACGAACACCGGGGAGCTGTTTTTT. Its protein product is CASSPTLAGGLTNTGELFF.

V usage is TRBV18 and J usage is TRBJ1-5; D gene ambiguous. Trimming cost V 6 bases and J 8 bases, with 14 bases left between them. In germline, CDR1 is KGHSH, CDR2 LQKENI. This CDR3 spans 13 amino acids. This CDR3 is CASSPSRVEPQHF. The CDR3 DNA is TGTGCCAGCTCCCCTTCCCGCGTCGAGCCCCAGCATTTT. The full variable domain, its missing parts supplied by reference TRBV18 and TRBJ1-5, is NAGVMQNPRHLVRRRGQEARLRCSPMKGHSHVYWYRQLPEEGLKFMVYLQKENIIDESGMPKERFSAEFPKEGPSILRIQQVVRGDSAAYFCASSPSRVEPQHFGDGTRLSIL.

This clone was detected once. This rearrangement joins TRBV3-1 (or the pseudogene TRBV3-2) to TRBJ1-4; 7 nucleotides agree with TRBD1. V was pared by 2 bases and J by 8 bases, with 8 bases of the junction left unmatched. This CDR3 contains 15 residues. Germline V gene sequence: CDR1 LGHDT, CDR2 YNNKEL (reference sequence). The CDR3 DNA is TGTGCCAGCAGCCAACGGGGACAGATGGCGGAAAAACTGTTTTTT. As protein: CASSQRGQMAEKLFF.

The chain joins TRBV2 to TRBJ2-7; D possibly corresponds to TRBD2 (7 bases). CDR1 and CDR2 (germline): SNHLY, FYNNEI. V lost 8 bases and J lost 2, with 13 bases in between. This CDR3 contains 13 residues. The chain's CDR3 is CASQRGGAYEQYF. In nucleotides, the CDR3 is TGTGCCAGCCAAAGAGGGGGGGCCTACGAGCAGTACTTC.

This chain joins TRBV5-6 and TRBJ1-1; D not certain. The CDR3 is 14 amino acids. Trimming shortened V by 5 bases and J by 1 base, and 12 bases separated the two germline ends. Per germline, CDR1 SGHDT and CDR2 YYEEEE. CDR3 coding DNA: TGTGCCAGCAGTTTTGCCAGGAAGAACACTGAAGCTTTCTTT. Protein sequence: CASSFARKNTEAFF.

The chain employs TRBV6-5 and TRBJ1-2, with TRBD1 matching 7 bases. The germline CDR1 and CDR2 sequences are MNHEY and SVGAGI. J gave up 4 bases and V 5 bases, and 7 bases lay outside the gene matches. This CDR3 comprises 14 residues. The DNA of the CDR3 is TGTGCCAGCAGTAAGGACAGGCTCGTCTATGGCTACACCTTC. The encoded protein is CASSKDRLVYGYTF.

This CDR3 is CASSPQPQGAIDEQYF. In DNA, the CDR3 is TGCGCCAGCAGCCCCCAACCCCAGGGGGCCATTGACGAGCAGTACTTC. This chain joins TRBV4-1 and TRBJ2-7; TRBD1 matches 8 bases. Germline V lookup: CDR1 MGHRA, CDR2 YSYEKL. Trimming removed 4 bases from V and 5 bases from J; junction bases left unmatched: 13. This CDR3 has 16 residues.

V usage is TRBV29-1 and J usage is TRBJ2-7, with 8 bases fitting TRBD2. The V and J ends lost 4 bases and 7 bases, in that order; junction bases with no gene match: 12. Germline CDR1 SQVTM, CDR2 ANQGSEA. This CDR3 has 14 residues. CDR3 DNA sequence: TGCAGCGTTGCGTTAACCGCTCGGGGGGGGGAGCAGTACTTC. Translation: CSVALTARGGEQYF.

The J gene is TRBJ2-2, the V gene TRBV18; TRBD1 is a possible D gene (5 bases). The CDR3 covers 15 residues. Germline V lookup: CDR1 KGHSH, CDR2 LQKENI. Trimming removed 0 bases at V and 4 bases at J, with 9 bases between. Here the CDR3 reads CASSPPPGFTGELFF. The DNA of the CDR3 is TGTGCCAGCTCACCACCTCCAGGGTTCACCGGGGAGCTGTTTTTT.

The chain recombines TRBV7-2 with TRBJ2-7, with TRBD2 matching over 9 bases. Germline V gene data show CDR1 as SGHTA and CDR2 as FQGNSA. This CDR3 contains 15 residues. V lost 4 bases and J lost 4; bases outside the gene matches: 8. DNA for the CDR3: TGTGCCAGCAGCTCGAGTAGCGGGAGTGGGTACGAGCAGTACTTC. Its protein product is CASSSSSGSGYEQYF.

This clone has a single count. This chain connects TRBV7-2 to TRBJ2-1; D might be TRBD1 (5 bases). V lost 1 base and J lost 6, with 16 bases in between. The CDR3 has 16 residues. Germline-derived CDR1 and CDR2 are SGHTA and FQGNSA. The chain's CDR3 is CASSLVGLITGNEQFF. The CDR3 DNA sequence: TGTGCCAGCAGCTTAGTAGGTTTAATAACAGGCAATGAGCAGTTCTTC.

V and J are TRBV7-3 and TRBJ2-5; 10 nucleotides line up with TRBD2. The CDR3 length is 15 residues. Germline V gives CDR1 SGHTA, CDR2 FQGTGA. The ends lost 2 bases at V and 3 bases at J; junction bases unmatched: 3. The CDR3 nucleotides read TGTGCCAGCAGCTTAGCCGGACTAGCGGAAGAGACCCAGTACTTC. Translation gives CASSLAGLAEETQYF.

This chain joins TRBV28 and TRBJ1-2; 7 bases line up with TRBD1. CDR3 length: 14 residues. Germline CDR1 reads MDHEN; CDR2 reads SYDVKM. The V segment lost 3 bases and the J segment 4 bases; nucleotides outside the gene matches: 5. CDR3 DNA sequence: TGTGCCAGCAGTTTTTCCGACAGGGCCTATGGCTACACCTTC. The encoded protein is CASSFSDRAYGYTF.